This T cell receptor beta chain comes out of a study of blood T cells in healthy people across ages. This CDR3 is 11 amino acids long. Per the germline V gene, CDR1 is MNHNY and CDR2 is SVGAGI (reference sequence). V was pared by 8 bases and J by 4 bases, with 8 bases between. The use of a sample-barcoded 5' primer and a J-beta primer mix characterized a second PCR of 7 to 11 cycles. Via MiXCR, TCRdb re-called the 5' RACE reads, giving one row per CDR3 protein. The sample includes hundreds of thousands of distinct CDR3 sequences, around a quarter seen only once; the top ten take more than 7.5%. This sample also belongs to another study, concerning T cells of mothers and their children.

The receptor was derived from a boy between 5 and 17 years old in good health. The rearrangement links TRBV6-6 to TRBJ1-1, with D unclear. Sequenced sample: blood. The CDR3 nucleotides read TGTGCCAGCCTCACAGTCACTGAAGCTTTCTTT. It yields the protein CASLTVTEAFF.